This T cell receptor (beta chain) was obtained from a study of cytomegalovirus exposure and HLA in healthy donors. Broader study findings: In a later analysis, TCR beta V- and J-gene trimming showed a link to a missense DCLRE1C variant.

Note on this clone: What it binds is not known.

The J segment lost 5 bases and the V segment lost 3 bases, leaving 10 bases of the junction unmatched. The germline gives CDR1 MNHEY, CDR2 SMNVEV (reference sequence). CDR3 length: 18 residues. Primers: 60 Vbeta forward and 13 Jbeta reverse. How the authors handled the data: Roughly 10 million shared chains were among approximately 80 million unique TCR beta chains counted in a later analysis. TCRdb's copy holds only in-frame clones and misses some; the assay was immunoSEQ multiplex PCR. That table furnishes V, J and clone size, whereas the DNA furnished D and trimming. This sample carries some 170,000 clones, 75% to 80% of them seen once, and the ten largest clones take roughly 5.8%.

The chain is built from TRBV27 and TRBJ2-1, with TRBD2 identical over 13 bases. This TCR was sampled from a man aged 35 to 55 in good health and CMV-seropositive. Input material: PBMCs. This CDR3 reads CASSFGWTSGRLDNEQFF. CDR3 coding DNA: TGTGCCAGCAGTTTCGGGTGGACTAGCGGGAGATTAGACAATGAGCAGTTCTTC.